These T cell receptor beta chains were read from a single sample in a study of T cell repertoires in cytomegalovirus infection. These receptors' antigens are unknown. From the reads, TCRdb called clonotypes with MiXCR, one entry per CDR3 protein. The sample records approximately 110,000 distinct CDR3 sequences, roughly a third being singletons. This material consisted of CD8+ T cells from cultured PBMCs, taken from culture after CMV antigen stimulation. These receptors were obtained from a human donor in good health (CMV status not recorded). Some clones in this sample may be carry-over from other donors' samples. The CDR3 runs from the conserved cysteine through the conserved F or W. A D gene is named only where the DNA matches it firmly. Expanded clones get a size class; other rows say once, few or many, or leave the size out.

TRBJ2-1 | many | TRBD2 | TRBV5-1 | CASSLAAGGYNEQFF | TGCGCCAGCAGCTTGGCCGCGGGAGGATACAATGAGCAGTTCTTC
TRBJ2-7 | few | NA | TRBV5-5 | CASSLEGSTYEQYF | TGTGCCAGCAGCTTGGAAGGGTCTACCTACGAGCAGTACTTC
TRBJ2-5 | NA | NA | TRBV7-2 | CASSLRYAADQETQYF | TGTGCCAGCAGCTTACGGTACGCGGCGGACCAAGAGACCCAGTACTTC
TRBJ2-2 | NA | NA | TRBV19 | CASSIGTRTPGELFF | TGTGCCAGTAGTATTGGTACCAGGACGCCCGGGGAGCTGTTTTTT
TRBJ1-1 | few | NA | TRBV28 | CASSLSAGWTNTEAFF | TGTGCCAGCAGTTTATCTGCAGGGTGGACGAACACTGAAGCTTTCTTT
TRBJ2-5 | NA | NA | TRBV7-7 | CASSLGPQETQYF | TGTGCTAGCAGCTTAGGACCTCAAGAGACCCAGTACTTC
TRBJ1-4 | many | NA | TRBV11-2 | CASTPWGEANEKLFF | TGTGCCAGCACCCCTTGGGGGGAGGCTAATGAAAAACTGTTTTTT
TRBJ1-2 | few | NA | TRBV28 | CASSFINYGYTF | TGTGCCAGCAGTTTTATCAACTATGGCTACACCTTC
TRBJ1-1 | many | NA | TRBV7-6 | CASSLAGGNTEAFF | TGTGCCAGCAGCTTAGCAGGGGGGAACACTGAAGCTTTCTTT
TRBJ2-6 | NA | NA | TRBV29-1 | CSVKTGIPSGANVLTF | TGCAGCGTGAAGACAGGAATCCCCTCTGGGGCCAACGTCCTGACTTTC
TRBJ2-1 | NA | TRBD1 | TRBV7-6 | CASSQRETGDEYNEQFF | TGTGCCAGCAGCCAGCGAGAGACAGGGGACGAATACAATGAGCAGTTCTTC
TRBJ1-6 | many | NA | TRBV2 | CASSETSSYNSPLHF | TGTGCCAGCTCGGAGACTAGCTCCTATAATTCACCCCTCCACTTT
TRBJ1-1 | few | NA | TRBV12-3/TRBV12-4 | CASSLYVLVNTEAFF | TGTGCCAGCAGTTTGTACGTCCTAGTGAACACTGAAGCTTTCTTT
TRBJ2-7 | many | NA | TRBV7-6 | CASSRTPGRTDSTYEQYF | TGTGCCAGCAGCCGTACCCCCGGTAGGACGGATTCTACCTACGAGCAGTACTTC
TRBJ2-1 | NA | NA | TRBV6-2/TRBV6-3 | CASSYSRFAYNEQFF | TGTGCCAGCAGTTACAGCCGCTTTGCCTACAATGAGCAGTTCTTC
TRBJ2-7 | few | NA | TRBV4-2 | CASRGGGYEQYF | TGTGCCAGCAGGGGGGGCGGCTACGAGCAGTACTTC
TRBJ1-2 | many | TRBD1 | TRBV7-9 | CASSGPGQGPTGFYGYTF | TGTGCCAGCAGCGGACCGGGACAGGGGCCTACCGGGTTCTATGGCTACACCTTC
TRBJ2-2 | few | TRBD2 | TRBV4-3 | CASSQDVSSGDTGELFF | TGCGCCAGCAGCCAAGATGTTAGTAGCGGGGACACCGGGGAGCTGTTTTTT
TRBJ2-2 | many | TRBD1 | TRBV7-2 | CASSYSGTGQGELFF | TGTGCCAGCAGTTATTCGGGGACAGGTCAAGGGGAGCTGTTTTTT
TRBJ2-7 | many | TRBD1 | TRBV7-6 | CASSSGTASYEQYF | TGTGCCAGCAGCTCCGGGACAGCCTCCTACGAGCAGTACTTC
TRBJ1-2 | NA | NA | TRBV10-3 | CAISERTANYGYTF | TGTGCCATCAGTGAGCGAACGGCTAACTATGGCTACACCTTC
TRBJ1-1 | NA | TRBD1 | TRBV29-1 | CSVQGAAEAFF | TGCAGCGTCCAGGGGGCAGCTGAAGCTTTCTTT
TRBJ1-1 | few | NA | TRBV6-1 | CATAPLPGEAFF | TGTGCCACCGCACCGCTTCCCGGAGAAGCTTTCTTT
TRBJ1-2 | NA | NA | TRBV7-8 | CASSLVGELNYGYTF | TGTGCCAGCAGCTTAGTCGGGGAACTTAACTATGGCTACACCTTC
TRBJ1-5 | once | NA | TRBV2 | CASSEALDSNQPQHF | TGTGCCAGCAGTGAAGCGCTGGATAGCAATCAGCCCCAGCATTTT
TRBJ1-2 | few | NA | TRBV5-1 | CASSSGHEGGYTF | TGCGCCAGCAGCTCAGGACATGAAGGTGGCTACACCTTC
TRBJ1-1 | few | NA | TRBV7-6 | CASSGPNTEAFF | TGTGCCAGCAGCGGGCCGAACACTGAAGCTTTCTTT
TRBJ2-2 | few | TRBD2 | TRBV4-1 | CASSQGRGATGELFF | TGCGCCAGCAGCCAAGGGCGGGGGGCGACCGGGGAGCTGTTTTTT
TRBJ2-1 | NA | NA | TRBV7-8 | CASSPLVASSYNEQFF | TGTGCCAGCAGCCCTCTGGTGGCCAGCTCCTACAATGAGCAGTTCTTC
TRBJ2-7 | few | NA | TRBV6-2/TRBV6-3 | CASSYLDEQYF | TGTGCCAGCAGTTACTTAGACGAGCAGTACTTC
TRBJ1-1 | many | NA | TRBV7-8 | CASSQMSPEGTEAFF | TGTGCCAGCAGCCAAATGTCACCGGAGGGCACTGAAGCTTTCTTT
TRBJ1-1 | NA | NA | TRBV4-3 | CASSQVTALNTEAFF | TGCGCCAGCAGCCAAGTAACAGCCCTTAACACTGAAGCTTTCTTT
TRBJ2-3 | NA | NA | TRBV12-3/TRBV12-4 | CASNTGKMATDTQYF | TGTGCCAGCAACACAGGGAAGATGGCGACAGATACGCAGTATTTT
TRBJ2-7 | NA | TRBD1 | TRBV12-5 | CASGQSGTGVEQYF | TGTGCTAGTGGCCAGTCCGGGACAGGGGTCGAGCAGTACTTC
TRBJ2-1 | many | TRBD2 | TRBV7-8 | CASSLVGGTEQFF | TGTGCCAGCAGCTTAGTCGGGGGGACTGAGCAGTTCTTC